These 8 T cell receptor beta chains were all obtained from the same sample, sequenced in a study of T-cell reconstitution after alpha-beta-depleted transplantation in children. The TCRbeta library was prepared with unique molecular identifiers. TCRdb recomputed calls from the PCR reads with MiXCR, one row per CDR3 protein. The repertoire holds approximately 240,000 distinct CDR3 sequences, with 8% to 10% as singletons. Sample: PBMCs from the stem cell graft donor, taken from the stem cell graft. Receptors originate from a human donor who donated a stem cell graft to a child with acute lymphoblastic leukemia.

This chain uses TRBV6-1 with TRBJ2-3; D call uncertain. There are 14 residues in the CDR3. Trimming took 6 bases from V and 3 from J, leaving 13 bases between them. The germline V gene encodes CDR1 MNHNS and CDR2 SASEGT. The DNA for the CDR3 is TGTGCCAGCAGGGTTTATGGGCGAACAGATACGCAGTATTTT. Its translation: CASRVYGRTDTQYF.

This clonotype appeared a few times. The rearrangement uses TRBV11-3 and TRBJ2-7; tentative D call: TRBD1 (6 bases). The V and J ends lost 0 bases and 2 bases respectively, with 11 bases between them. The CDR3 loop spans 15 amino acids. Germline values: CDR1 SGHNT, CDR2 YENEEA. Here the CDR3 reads CASSLDPGAPYEQYF. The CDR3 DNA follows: TGTGCCAGCAGCTTAGATCCAGGGGCGCCCTACGAGCAGTACTTC.

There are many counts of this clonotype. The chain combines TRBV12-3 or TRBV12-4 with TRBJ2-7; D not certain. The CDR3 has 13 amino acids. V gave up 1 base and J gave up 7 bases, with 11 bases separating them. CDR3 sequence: CASSLDYSGEQYF. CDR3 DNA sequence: TGTGCCAGCAGTTTAGACTACTCCGGGGAGCAGTACTTC.

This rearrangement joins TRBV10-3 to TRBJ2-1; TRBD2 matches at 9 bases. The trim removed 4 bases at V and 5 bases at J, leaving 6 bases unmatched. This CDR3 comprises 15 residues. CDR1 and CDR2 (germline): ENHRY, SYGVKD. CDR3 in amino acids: CAISGDASGNNEQFF. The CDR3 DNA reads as TGTGCCATCAGTGGAGATGCTAGCGGGAACAATGAGCAGTTCTTC.

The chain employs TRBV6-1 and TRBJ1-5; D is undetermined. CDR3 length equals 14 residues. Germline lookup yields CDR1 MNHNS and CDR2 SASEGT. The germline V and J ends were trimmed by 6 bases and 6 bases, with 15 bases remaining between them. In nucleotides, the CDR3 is TGTGCCAGCAGCGACCTGCGGGAGTCTCAGCCCCAGCATTTT. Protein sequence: CASSDLRESQPQHF.

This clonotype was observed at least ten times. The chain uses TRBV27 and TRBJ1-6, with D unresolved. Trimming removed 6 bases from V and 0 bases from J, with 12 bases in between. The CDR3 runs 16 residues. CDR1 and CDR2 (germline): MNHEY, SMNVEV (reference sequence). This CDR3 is CASRETSSSYNSPLHF. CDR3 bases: TGTGCCAGCAGGGAGACCTCGAGCTCCTATAATTCACCCCTCCACTTT.

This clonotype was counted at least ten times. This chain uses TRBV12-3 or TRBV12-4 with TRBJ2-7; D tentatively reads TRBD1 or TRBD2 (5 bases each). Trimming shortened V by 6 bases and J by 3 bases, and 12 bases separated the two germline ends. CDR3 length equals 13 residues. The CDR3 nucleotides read TGTGCCAGCAGCCCCGGGACGGACTACGAGCAGTACTTC. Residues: CASSPGTDYEQYF.

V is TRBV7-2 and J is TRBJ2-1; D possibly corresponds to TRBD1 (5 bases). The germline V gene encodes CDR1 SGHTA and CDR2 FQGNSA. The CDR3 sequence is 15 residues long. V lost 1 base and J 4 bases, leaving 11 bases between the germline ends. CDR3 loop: CASSLEARVYNEQFF. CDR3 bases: TGTGCCAGCAGCTTAGAGGCCAGGGTGTACAATGAGCAGTTCTTC.